These T cell receptor beta chains were read from a single sample in a study of T cell changes during pregnancy in multiple sclerosis. The protocol was immunoSEQ multiplex PCR, while the TCRdb copy is restricted to in-frame clones and leaves out a portion. The sample shows tens of thousands of clones, roughly 94% of them seen only once. The material sequenced was CD8+ T cells from peripheral blood mononuclear cells, taken after pregnancy. The receptors were sampled from a female donor with multiple sclerosis, enrolled in a pregnancy study. Each CDR3 is given with its conserved first and last residue. The D gene is left open where the match is weak. Clone size is stated in some rows and not others, as once, few, many or a class when expanded.

j_gene	abundance	v_gene	d_gene	CDR3nt	CDR3aa
TRBJ2-7	.	TRBV19	TRBD2	TGTGCCTCCGCCCCGTCTAGCGGGTTATCCTACGAGCAGTACTTC	CASAPSSGLSYEQYF
TRBJ2-5	.	TRBV4-2	.	TGTGCCAGCAGCCAAGGAGAAGGGACTCAAGAGACCCAGTACTTC	CASSQGEGTQETQYF
TRBJ2-1	.	TRBV6-1	.	TGTGCCAGCAGGGAGGTAATAAATGAGCAGTTCTTC	CASREVINEQFF
TRBJ1-2	.	TRBV9	TRBD1	TGTGCCAGCAGTTATCCGCGACAGGGGTCCTACTATGGCTACACCTTC	CASSYPRQGSYYGYTF
TRBJ1-5	.	TRBV19	.	TGTGCCAGTACTCCTTGGGAGGGGAATAGCAATCAGCCCCAGCATTTT	CASTPWEGNSNQPQHF
TRBJ2-7	.	TRBV7-8	.	TGTGCCAGCAGCCCAGGGAACTCCTACGAGCAGTACTTC	CASSPGNSYEQYF
TRBJ1-1	.	TRBV6-7	TRBD1	TGTGCCAGCAGTACCTACCGGGACAGCAATGAAGTTGAAGCTTTCTTT	CASSTYRDSNEVEAFF
TRBJ2-7	.	TRBV9	.	TGTGCCAGCAGCGTAGGCGGAGCGGAGACCTACGAGCAGTACTTC	CASSVGGAETYEQYF
TRBJ2-4	once	TRBV28	.	TGTGCCAGCAGTTTTCGGTCACTCAGGCACATTCAGTACTTC	CASSFRSLRHIQYF
TRBJ2-7	.	TRBV19	TRBD1	TGTGCCAGTAGTCGCTCAGGGGGTCCGGAGCAGTACTTC	CASSRSGGPEQYF
TRBJ1-2	.	TRBV9	.	TGTGCCAGCAGCGTAGGAGGGGGGGACTATGGCTACACCTTC	CASSVGGGDYGYTF
TRBJ1-1	once	TRBV29-1	.	TGCAGCGTTGGGCAGGGCGGCACTGAAGCTTTCTTT	CSVGQGGTEAFF
TRBJ2-1	.	TRBV4-1	TRBD2	TGCGCCAGCAGCCAAGATGAAACTAGCGGGACCTACAATGAGCAGTTCTTC	CASSQDETSGTYNEQFF
TRBJ1-2	.	TRBV27	.	TGTGCCAGCAAAAGCGGTCGCTATGGCTACACCTTC	CASKSGRYGYTF
TRBJ1-4	.	TRBV27	.	TGTGCCAGCAGTCGTCGGAGGGAGGCTAATGAAAAACTGTTTTTT	CASSRRREANEKLFF
TRBJ2-1	.	TRBV5-1	.	TGCGCCAGCAGCTTGTTTAGTATGCGGGACAATGAGCAGTTCTTC	CASSLFSMRDNEQFF
TRBJ2-7	.	TRBV5-5	TRBD2	TGTGCCAGCAGCGCCTCGGGACTAGCGAGCTACGAGCAGTACTTC	CASSASGLASYEQYF
TRBJ2-2	.	TRBV12-2	.	TGTGCAAGTCGCTTGCGGACCGGGGAGCTGTTTTTT	CASRLRTGELFF
TRBJ2-5	.	TRBV28	TRBD2	TGTGCCAGCAGCCCTCCCTGGACAGCGCGGGGGGCCCAGTACTTC	CASSPPWTARGAQYF
TRBJ2-3	once	TRBV2	.	TGTGCCAGCAGTGAAGACGGGAGTGGCGCAGATACGCAGTATTTT	CASSEDGSGADTQYF
TRBJ1-5	once	TRBV19	TRBD1	TGTGCCAGTAGTATAGCCCCCGGACAGGGGGATCAGCCCCAGCATTTT	CASSIAPGQGDQPQHF
TRBJ2-7	.	TRBV28	.	TGTGCCAGCAGTACCCCAGGGGATGGGGAGCAGTACTTC	CASSTPGDGEQYF
TRBJ2-2	.	TRBV15	TRBD2	TGTGCCACCAGCAGACTAGCGGGAGTCGGGACCGGGGAGCTGTTTTTT	CATSRLAGVGTGELFF
TRBJ1-3	.	TRBV5-5	TRBD1	TGTGCCAGCAGCCCGACAGGGGTTGGAAACACCATATATTTT	CASSPTGVGNTIYF